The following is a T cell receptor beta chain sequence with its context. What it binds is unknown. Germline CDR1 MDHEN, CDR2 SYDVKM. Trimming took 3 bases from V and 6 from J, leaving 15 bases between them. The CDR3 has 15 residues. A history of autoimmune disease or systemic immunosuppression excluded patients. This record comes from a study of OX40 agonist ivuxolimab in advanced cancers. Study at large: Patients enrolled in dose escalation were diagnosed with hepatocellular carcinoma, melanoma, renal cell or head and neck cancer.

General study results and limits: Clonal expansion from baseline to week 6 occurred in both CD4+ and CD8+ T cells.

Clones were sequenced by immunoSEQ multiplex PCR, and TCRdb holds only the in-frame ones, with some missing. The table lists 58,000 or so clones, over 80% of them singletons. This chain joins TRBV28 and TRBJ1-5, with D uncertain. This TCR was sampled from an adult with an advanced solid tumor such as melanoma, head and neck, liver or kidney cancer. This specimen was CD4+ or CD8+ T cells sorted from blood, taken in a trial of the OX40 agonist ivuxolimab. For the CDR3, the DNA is TGTGCCAGCAGTTTGCCCCCGGGATCCGGTCAGCCCCAGCATTTT. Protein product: CASSLPPGSGQPQHF. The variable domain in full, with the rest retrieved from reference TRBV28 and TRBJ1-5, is DVKVTQSSRYLVKRTGEKVFLECVQDMDHENMFWYRQDPGLGLRLIYFSYDVKMKEKGDIPEGYSVSREKKERFSLILESASTNQTSMYLCASSLPPGSGQPQHFGDGTRLSIL.